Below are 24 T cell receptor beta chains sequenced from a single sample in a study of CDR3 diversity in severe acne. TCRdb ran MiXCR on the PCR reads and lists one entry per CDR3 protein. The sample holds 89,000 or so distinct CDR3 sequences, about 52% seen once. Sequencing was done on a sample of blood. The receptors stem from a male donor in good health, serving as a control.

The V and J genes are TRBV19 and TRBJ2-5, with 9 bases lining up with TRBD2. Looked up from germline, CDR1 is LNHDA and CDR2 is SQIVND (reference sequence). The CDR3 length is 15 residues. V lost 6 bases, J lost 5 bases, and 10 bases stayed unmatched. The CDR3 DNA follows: TGTGCCAGTAGAGGGACTAGCAGACTAGGGGAGACCCAGTACTTC. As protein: CASRGTSRLGETQYF.

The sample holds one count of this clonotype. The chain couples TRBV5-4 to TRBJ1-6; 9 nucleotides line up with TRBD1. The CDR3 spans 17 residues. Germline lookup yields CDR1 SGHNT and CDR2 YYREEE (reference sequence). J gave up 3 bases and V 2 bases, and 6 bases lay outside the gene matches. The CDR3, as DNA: TGTGCCAGCAGCTTTGAGGGACAGGGCGTCTATAATTCACCCCTCCACTTT. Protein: CASSFEGQGVYNSPLHF.

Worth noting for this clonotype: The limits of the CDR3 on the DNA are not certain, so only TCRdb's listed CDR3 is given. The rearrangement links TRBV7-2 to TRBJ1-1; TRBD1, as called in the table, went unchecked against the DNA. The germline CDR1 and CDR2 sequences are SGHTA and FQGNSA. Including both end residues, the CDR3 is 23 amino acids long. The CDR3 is CASSFRGEEKLFFGSQGATEAFF.

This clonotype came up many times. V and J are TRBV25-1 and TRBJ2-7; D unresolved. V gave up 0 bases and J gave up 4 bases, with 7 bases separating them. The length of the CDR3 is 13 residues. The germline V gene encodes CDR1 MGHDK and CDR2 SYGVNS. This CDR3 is CASSEYSGYEQYF. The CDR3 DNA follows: TGTGCCAGCAGTGAATATAGTGGGTACGAGCAGTACTTC.

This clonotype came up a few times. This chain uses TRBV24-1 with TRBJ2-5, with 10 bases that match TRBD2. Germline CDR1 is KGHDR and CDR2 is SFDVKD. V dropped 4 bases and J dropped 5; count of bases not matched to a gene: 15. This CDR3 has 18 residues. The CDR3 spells CATSDPGSGRTKRETQYF. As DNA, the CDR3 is TGTGCCACCAGTGACCCCGGTAGCGGGAGGACCAAGCGGGAGACCCAGTACTTC.

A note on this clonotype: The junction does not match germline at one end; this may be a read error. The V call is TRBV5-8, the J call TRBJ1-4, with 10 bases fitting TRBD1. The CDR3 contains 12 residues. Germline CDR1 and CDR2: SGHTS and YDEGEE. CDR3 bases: TGTGCCAGCACGGACAGGGGGGAAAACCTGTTTTTT. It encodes CASTDRGENLFF.

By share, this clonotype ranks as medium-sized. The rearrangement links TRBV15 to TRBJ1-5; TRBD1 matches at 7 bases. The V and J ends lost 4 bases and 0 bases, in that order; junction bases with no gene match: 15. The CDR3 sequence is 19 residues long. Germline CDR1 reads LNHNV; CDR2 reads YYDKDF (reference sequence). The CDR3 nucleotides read TGTGCCACCAGCACCCAGAAGACAGGGTGGGGAGCTAGCAATCAGCCCCAGCATTTT. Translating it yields CATSTQKTGWGASNQPQHF.

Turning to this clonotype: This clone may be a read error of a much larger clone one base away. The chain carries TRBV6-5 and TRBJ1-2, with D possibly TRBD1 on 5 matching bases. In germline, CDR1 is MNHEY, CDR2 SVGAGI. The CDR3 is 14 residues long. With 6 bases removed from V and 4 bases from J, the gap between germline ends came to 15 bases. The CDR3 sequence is CASRGAPHLYGYTF. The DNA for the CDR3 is TGTGCCAGCAGAGGGGCCCCTCATCTCTATGGCTACACCTTC.

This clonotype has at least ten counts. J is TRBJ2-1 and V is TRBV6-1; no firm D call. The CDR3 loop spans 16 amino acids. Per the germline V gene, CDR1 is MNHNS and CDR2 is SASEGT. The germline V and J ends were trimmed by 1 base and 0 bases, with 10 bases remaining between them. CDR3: CASSEEGSYSYNEQFF. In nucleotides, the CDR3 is TGTGCCAGCAGTGAAGAAGGTAGTTACTCCTACAATGAGCAGTTCTTC.

CDR3: CSASRTLLAGGQVSEQYF. The CDR3, as DNA: TGCAGTGCTTCCCGTACCTTACTAGCGGGGGGACAGGTATCCGAGCAGTACTTC. V usage is TRBV20-1 and J usage is TRBJ2-7; 12 bases fit TRBD2. CDR3 length: 18 amino acids. V shed 5 bases, J shed 6 bases, and the junction held 20 bases outside the gene matches. The germline V gene encodes CDR1 DFQATT and CDR2 SNEGSKA (reference sequence).

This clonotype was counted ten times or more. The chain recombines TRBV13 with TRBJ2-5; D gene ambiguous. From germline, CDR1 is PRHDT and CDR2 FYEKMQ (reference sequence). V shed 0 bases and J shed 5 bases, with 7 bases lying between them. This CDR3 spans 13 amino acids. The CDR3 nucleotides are TGTGCCAGCAGCTTAGGAGGGTACGAGACCCAGTACTTC. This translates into CASSLGGYETQYF.

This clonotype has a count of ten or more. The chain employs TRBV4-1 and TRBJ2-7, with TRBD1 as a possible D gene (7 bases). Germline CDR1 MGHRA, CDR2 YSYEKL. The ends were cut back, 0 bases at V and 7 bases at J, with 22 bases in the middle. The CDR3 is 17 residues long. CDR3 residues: CASSQERDGTETSEQYF. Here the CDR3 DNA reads TGCGCCAGCAGCCAAGAGCGTGACGGGACAGAGACTAGTGAGCAGTACTTC.

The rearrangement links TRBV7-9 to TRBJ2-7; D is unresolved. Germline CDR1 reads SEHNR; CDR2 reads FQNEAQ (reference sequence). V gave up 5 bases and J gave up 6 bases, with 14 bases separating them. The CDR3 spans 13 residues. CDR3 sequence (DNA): TGTGCCAGCAGCCCCTCCTTCGGTGGCGAGCAGTACTTC. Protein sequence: CASSPSFGGEQYF.

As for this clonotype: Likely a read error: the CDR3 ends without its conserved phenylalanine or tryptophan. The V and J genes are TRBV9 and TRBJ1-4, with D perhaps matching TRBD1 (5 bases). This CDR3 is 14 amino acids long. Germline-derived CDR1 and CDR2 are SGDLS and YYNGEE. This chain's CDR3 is CASSVGQGSEELFL. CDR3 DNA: TGTGCCAGCAGCGTAGGTCAGGGTAGTGAAGAACTGTTTCTT.

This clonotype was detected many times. DNA of the CDR3: TGTGCCAGCAGGTCCATAACAGGGCGGACTGAAGCTTTCTTT. Translated, it gives CASRSITGRTEAFF. This sequence joins TRBV6-5 and TRBJ1-1; TRBD1 might be the D (6 bases). The germline V gene encodes CDR1 MNHEY and CDR2 SVGAGI. Trimming took off 6 bases at V and 5 bases at J, with 16 bases between the two ends. The CDR3 is 14 residues long.

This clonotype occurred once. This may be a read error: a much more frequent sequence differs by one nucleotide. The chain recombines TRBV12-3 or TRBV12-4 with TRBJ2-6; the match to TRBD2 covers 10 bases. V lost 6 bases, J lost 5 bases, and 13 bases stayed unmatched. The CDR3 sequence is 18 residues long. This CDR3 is CASSLSSGRPTRANVLTF. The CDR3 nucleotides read TGTGCCAGCAGCTTAAGTAGCGGGAGGCCAACTAGGGCCAACGTCCTGACTTTC.

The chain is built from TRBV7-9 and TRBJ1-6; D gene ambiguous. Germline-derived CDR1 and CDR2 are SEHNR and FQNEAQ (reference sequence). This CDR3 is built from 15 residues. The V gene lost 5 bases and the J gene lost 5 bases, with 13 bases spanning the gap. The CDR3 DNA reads TGTGCCAGCAGCCATTTGATCGGCCATAATTCACCCCTCCACTTT. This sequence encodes CASSHLIGHNSPLHF.

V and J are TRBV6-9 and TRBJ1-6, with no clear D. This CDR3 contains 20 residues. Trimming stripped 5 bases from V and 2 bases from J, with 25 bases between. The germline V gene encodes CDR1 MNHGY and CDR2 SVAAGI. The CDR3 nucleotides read TGTGCCAGCAGTCCCACTAATGTAGCGGGCAGGCTAACCTATAATTCACCCCTCCACTTT. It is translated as CASSPTNVAGRLTYNSPLHF.

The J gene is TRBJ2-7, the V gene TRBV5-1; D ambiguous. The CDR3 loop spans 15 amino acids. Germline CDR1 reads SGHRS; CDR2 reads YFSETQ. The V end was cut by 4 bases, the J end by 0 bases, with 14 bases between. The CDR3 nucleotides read TGCGCCAGCAGCCTTAGGAGCGACAACTCCTACGAGCAGTACTTC. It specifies CASSLRSDNSYEQYF.

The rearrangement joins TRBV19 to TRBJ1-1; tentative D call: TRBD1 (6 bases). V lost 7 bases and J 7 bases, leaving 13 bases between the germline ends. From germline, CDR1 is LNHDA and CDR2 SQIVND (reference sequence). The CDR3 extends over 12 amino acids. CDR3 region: CASNDKTGEAFF. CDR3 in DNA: TGTGCCAGTAACGATAAGACAGGTGAAGCTTTCTTT.

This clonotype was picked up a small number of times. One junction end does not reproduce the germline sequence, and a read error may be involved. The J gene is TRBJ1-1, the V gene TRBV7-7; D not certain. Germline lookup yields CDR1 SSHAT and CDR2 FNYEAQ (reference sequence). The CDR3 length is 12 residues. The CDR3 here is CASSLDRTEAFF. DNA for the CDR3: TGTGCTAGCAGCTTAGATAGGACTGAAGCTTTCTTT.

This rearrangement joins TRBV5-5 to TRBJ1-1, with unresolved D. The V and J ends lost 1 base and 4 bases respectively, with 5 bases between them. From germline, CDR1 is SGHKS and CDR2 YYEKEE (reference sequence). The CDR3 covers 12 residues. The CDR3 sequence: CASSLMSTEAFF. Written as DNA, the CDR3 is TGTGCCAGCAGCTTGATGAGCACTGAAGCTTTCTTT. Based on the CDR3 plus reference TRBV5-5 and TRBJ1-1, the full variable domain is DAGVTQSPTHLIKTRGQQVTLRCSPISGHKSVSWYQQVLGQGPQFIFQYYEKEERGRGNFPDRFSARQFPNYSSELNVNALLLGDSALYLCASSLMSTEAFFGQGTRLTVV.

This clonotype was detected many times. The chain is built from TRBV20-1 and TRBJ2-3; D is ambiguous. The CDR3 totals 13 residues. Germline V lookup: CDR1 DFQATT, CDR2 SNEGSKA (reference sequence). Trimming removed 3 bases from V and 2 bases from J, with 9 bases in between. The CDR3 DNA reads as TGCAGTGCTAGGGAGCCTGTCACAGATACGCAGTATTTT. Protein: CSAREPVTDTQYF.

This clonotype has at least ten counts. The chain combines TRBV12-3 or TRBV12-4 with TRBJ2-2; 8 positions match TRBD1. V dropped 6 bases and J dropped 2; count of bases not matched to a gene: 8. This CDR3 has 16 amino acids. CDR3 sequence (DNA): TGTGCCAGCAGCCAGGACAGGGTCGTTAACACCGGGGAGCTGTTTTTT. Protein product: CASSQDRVVNTGELFF.